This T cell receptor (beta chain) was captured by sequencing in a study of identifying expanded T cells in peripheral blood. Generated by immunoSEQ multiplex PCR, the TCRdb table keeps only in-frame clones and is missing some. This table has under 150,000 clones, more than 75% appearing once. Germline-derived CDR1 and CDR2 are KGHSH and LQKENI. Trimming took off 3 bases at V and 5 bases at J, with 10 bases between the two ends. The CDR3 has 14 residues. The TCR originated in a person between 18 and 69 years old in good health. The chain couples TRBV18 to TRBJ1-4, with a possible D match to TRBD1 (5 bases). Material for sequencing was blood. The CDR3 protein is CASSPGTVNEKLFF. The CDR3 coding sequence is TGTGCCAGCTCACCCGGGACGGTGAATGAAAAACTGTTTTTT.